This TCR beta chain was identified during a study of Ad26.COV2.S vaccination and SARS-CoV-2 variants. Per the germline V gene, CDR1 is MNHEY and CDR2 is SVGEGT. The CDR3 covers 13 residues. Trimming removed 2 bases at V and 4 bases at J, with 9 bases between. This clone showed up just a few times. Specified treatment: over 15 received Ad26.COV2.S at low or high dose, single or two shots; 5 received placebo; per-sample allocation not given. Repertoires come from day 63 after the first vaccine or placebo injection. The data were produced by immunoSEQ multiplex PCR, yet TCRdb's version contains in-frame clones alone and is incomplete. Of 350,000 to 450,000 clones listed, 85% are singletons.

The J gene is TRBJ2-7, the V gene TRBV6-2 or TRBV6-3; D not certain. The source of this sequence is a person between 18 and 65 years old who received the Ad26.COV2.S COVID-19 vaccine or a placebo. The sequencing here drew on peripheral blood, taken in a trial of Ad26.COV2.S vaccine versus placebo. CDR3 loop: CASSYERSYEQYF. The DNA for the CDR3 is TGTGCCAGCAGTTACGAAAGATCATACGAGCAGTACTTC.